In this sample, the clone carrying this TCR beta chain turned up a few times. Produced via immunoSEQ multiplex PCR; TCRdb's table is partial and in-frame only. The data hold around 150,000 clones, with approximately 84% observed a single time. This record comes from a study of cytomegalovirus exposure and HLA in healthy donors. Trimming left V 0 bases short and J 8 bases short, with 16 bases between. There are 15 residues in the CDR3. CDR1 is MGHRA, CDR2 YSYEKL, per germline. The sample was PBMCs. The sequence derives from a man aged 30 to 39 in good health and CMV-seropositive. The V call is TRBV4-1, the J call TRBJ1-2; D may be TRBD1 (6 bases). This chain's CDR3 is CASSQDQGSRGGYTF. In nucleotides, the CDR3 is TGCGCCAGCAGCCAAGACCAGGGCAGCAGGGGAGGCTACACCTTC.